This T cell receptor (beta chain) is from a study of T cell repertoires in cytomegalovirus infection. Looking at the study overall: CMV infection plus the matching HLA type was flagged by public TCR beta signatures.

Whole-study results and caveats: Predominance within the ex vivo response was attributable to HLA-C-restricted CMV-specific TCR beta clonotypes. Carriers of CMV plus the relevant HLA were identified by cumulative public TCR beta family frequency.

This CDR3 is 11 amino acids long. The germline CDR1 and CDR2 sequences are MNHEY and SMNVEV (reference sequence). Trimming left V 4 bases short and J 3 bases short, with 4 bases between. This clonotype was detected ten times or more. Its antigen is not known. TCRdb analysed the reads with MiXCR anew, one entry per CDR3 protein. The sample records hundreds of thousands of distinct CDR3 sequences, approximately 9.5% being singletons. The receptor's source is a human donor in good health (CMV status not recorded). Some clones in this sample may be carry-over from other donors' samples. The sample taken for sequencing was PBMCs. V gene TRBV27 combines with J gene TRBJ2-7; D gene ambiguous. Written as DNA, the CDR3 is TGTGCCAGCAGTTCCGGCTACGAGCAGTACTTC. It yields the protein CASSSGYEQYF.